These T cell receptor beta chains were read from a single sample in a study of T cell repertoires in aging, cancer and after chemotherapy. TCRdb recomputed calls from the multiplex PCR reads with MiXCR, one row per CDR3 protein. This sample yields over a thousand distinct CDR3 sequences, of which 55% to 70% are seen a single time; 82% belongs to the top ten. Sequenced material: blood. These receptors were collected from a human donor with a blood cancer. Each CDR3 is given with its conserved first and last residue. A D gene is named only where the DNA matches it firmly. Clone size, where shown, is once, few, many, or a class for clones that have expanded.

TRBV29-1,TRBJ1-2,TRBD1,NA,TGCAGCGTTGAAGGTGACAGGGGGCAGGATAGCTATGGCTACACCTTC,CSVEGDRGQDSYGYTF
TRBV7-2,TRBJ1-1,TRBD1,NA,TGTGCCAGCAGCTTGTTGACAGGGGGCTGGTATGAAGCTTTCTTT,CASSLLTGGWYEAFF
TRBV6-6,TRBJ2-3,NA,NA,TGTGCCAGCAGTTACGGGGGAGTTAGCACAGATACGCAGTATTTT,CASSYGGVSTDTQYF
TRBV24-1,TRBJ2-2,TRBD1,NA,TGTGCCATCGGACAGGAGAACACCGGGGAGCTGTTTTTC,CAIGQENTGELFF
TRBV4-1,TRBJ2-3,NA,once,TGCGCCAGCAGCCAAGAACCTGGGCGCACAGATACGCAGTATTTT,CASSQEPGRTDTQYF
TRBV21-1,TRBJ2-7,NA,NA,TGTGCCAGCAGCAAACGGGCAGGTACCTACGAGCAGTACTTC,CASSKRAGTYEQYF
TRBV27,TRBJ2-2,NA,NA,TGTGCCAGCAGTTGGACTTTGGACACCGGGGAGCTGTTTTTT,CASSWTLDTGELFF
TRBV5-5,TRBJ1-1,NA,NA,TGTGCCAGCAGCTTAGATAACAGGGCCACTGAAGCTTTCTTT,CASSLDNRATEAFF
TRBV6-5,TRBJ2-7,NA,NA,TGTGCCAGCAGTCGACCCGGGCGGTCCGAGCAGTACTTC,CASSRPGRSEQYF
TRBV6-5,TRBJ2-7,NA,NA,TGTGCCAGCAGTGAATTACTAGGGGTCCACGAGCAGTACTTC,CASSELLGVHEQYF
TRBV5-4,TRBJ1-5,NA,NA,TGTGCCAGCAGCTTGGATGGCAATCAGCCCCAGCATTTT,CASSLDGNQPQHF
TRBV20-1,TRBJ1-6,TRBD1,few,TGCAGTGCCCCCGACAGGGCCCACTTTCCCCTCCACTTT,CSAPDRAHFPLHF
TRBV6-5,TRBJ2-3,TRBD2,NA,TGTGCCAGCAGTTACTCTAGCGGGAGGAGGACTAGCACAGATACGCAGTATTTT,CASSYSSGRRTSTDTQYF
TRBV7-2,TRBJ2-5,TRBD2,NA,TGTGCCAGCAGCCCAGGGACTAGCGGGAGTTTAAAGACCCAGTACTTC,CASSPGTSGSLKTQYF
TRBV5-5,TRBJ1-3,NA,NA,TGTGCCAGCAGCCGGGGTTTCGAATCAACGAGGGACACCATATATTTT,CASSRGFESTRDTIYF
TRBV7-6,TRBJ2-5,NA,NA,TGTGCCAGCAGCTTCGGCAGACAAGAGACCCAGTACTTC,CASSFGRQETQYF
TRBV5-1,TRBJ2-1,NA,NA,TGCGCCAGCAGCTTTGACAAGGTCCATGAGCAGTTCTTC,CASSFDKVHEQFF
TRBV7-6,TRBJ1-2,NA,NA,TGTGCCAGCAGCTTAGCCTCTGACGAGCACGTTTGGTATGGCTACACCTTC,CASSLASDEHVWYGYTF
TRBV19,TRBJ2-3,NA,NA,TGTGCCAGTAGTAACCCGTTTAGCACAGATACGCAGTATTTT,CASSNPFSTDTQYF
TRBV27,TRBJ1-5,TRBD1,NA,TGTGCCAGCAGTTTACGCCCTCCCCAGGGGGCTTATAGCAATCAGCCCCAGCATTTT,CASSLRPPQGAYSNQPQHF
TRBV6-5,TRBJ2-1,NA,NA,TGTGCCAGCAGTGAAGCCGGGAACAGTAGGCAGTTCTTC,CASSEAGNSRQFF
TRBV6-1,TRBJ2-7,NA,NA,TGTGCCAGCAGTGAAGAAGTCGGGGGTCCTTCCGAGCAGTACTTC,CASSEEVGGPSEQYF
TRBV6-5,TRBJ1-1,NA,few,TGTGCCCGCATGAACACTGAAGCTTTCTTT,CARMNTEAFF
TRBV6-5,TRBJ2-7,TRBD1,NA,TGTGCCAGCAGTTACGGGGACAGGGCGTGGTACGAGCAGTACTTC,CASSYGDRAWYEQYF
TRBV6-5,TRBJ2-3,NA,NA,TGTGCCAGCAGCTCCGCACTAAGCACAGATACGCAGTATTTT,CASSSALSTDTQYF
TRBV29-1,TRBJ2-1,TRBD2,few,TGCAGCGTTGAACTAGCGGGTGGTGAGCAGTTCTTC,CSVELAGGEQFF
TRBV6-2/TRBV6-3,TRBJ2-7,NA,NA,TGTGCCAGCAGTTATCCGGGACTCCTCGCCTACGAGCAGTACTTC,CASSYPGLLAYEQYF
TRBV15,TRBJ2-3,TRBD2,few,TGTGCCACCAGCAACCCGGGAGGATCGGCAGATACGCAGTATTTT,CATSNPGGSADTQYF
TRBV27,TRBJ1-6,NA,NA,TGTGCCAGCAGTTTCATGCGGGGCGGTTCACCCCTCCACTTT,CASSFMRGGSPLHF
TRBV29-1,TRBJ2-7,NA,few,TGCAGCGTTGGTGAGGGAGGGGGGTACGAGCAGTACTTC,CSVGEGGGYEQYF
TRBV27,TRBJ2-2,NA,NA,TGTGCCAGCAGTTTAAATGGACGGCAAGCTGGCGGGGAGCTGTTTTTT,CASSLNGRQAGGELFF
TRBV5-6,TRBJ2-5,NA,NA,TGTGCCAGCAGCTTAGGCTTCGGGATCCAAGAGACCCAGTACTTC,CASSLGFGIQETQYF
TRBV27,TRBJ2-1,TRBD2,NA,TGTGCCAGCAGTCCCCATCCGAGCGGGGGGGGGCTTGAGCAGTTCTTC,CASSPHPSGGGLEQFF
TRBV7-9,TRBJ1-4,NA,NA,TGTGCCAGCAGCCCTATTCCCGCCGGGTCCGGGGGGCCTGAAAAACTGTTTTTT,CASSPIPAGSGGPEKLFF
TRBV5-5,TRBJ1-2,TRBD1,NA,TGTGCCAACAGCAAAGGACAGGCGAGTAACTATGGCTACACCTTC,CANSKGQASNYGYTF
TRBV6-5,TRBJ1-5,NA,NA,TGTGCCAGCAGTGAAGGACCAGGGAATCAGCCCCAGCATTTT,CASSEGPGNQPQHF
TRBV7-4,TRBJ2-1,NA,NA,TGTGCCAGCAGCCAAGAACCCAATGAGCAGTTCTTC,CASSQEPNEQFF
TRBV6-5,TRBJ1-2,NA,few,TGTGCCAGCAGTGATAATAGGGTGGCCTACACCTTC,CASSDNRVAYTF
TRBV7-6,TRBJ2-7,NA,few,TGTGCCAGCAGCTTCAATCCTTCCTACGAGCAGTACTTC,CASSFNPSYEQYF
TRBV5-5,TRBJ1-3,NA,few,TGTGCCAGCAGCTTGATCGAAGGAAACACCATATATTTT,CASSLIEGNTIYF
TRBV20-1,TRBJ1-1,NA,NA,TGCAGTGCTAGAGATTTGGGAGACAGGAACTCAGCTTTCTTT,CSARDLGDRNSAFF
TRBV19,TRBJ2-7,TRBD1,NA,TGTGCCAGTAGTCAAGGACAGGCGTACAAGCAGTACTTC,CASSQGQAYKQYF
TRBV2,TRBJ2-7,TRBD2,few,TGTGCCAGCAGTTGGGGGGGGGGAGGCGAGCAGTACTTC,CASSWGGGGEQYF
TRBV7-6,TRBJ2-1,TRBD2,NA,TGTGCCAGCAGCTTAGTGGGACTAGCGGGGGAAAGGTACAATGAGCAGTTCTTC,CASSLVGLAGERYNEQFF
TRBV14,TRBJ2-7,NA,few,TGTGCCAGCAGCCAAGGGACACCGCAGCAGTACTTC,CASSQGTPQQYF
TRBV19,TRBJ2-7,NA,NA,TGTGCCAGTAGTCGATCGGAGGGTTCCTACGAGCAGTACTTC,CASSRSEGSYEQYF
TRBV30,TRBJ2-7,NA,NA,TGTGCCTGGAAACGGATAACCTACGAGCAGTACTTC,CAWKRITYEQYF
TRBV11-2,TRBJ2-1,NA,NA,TGTGCCAGCAGCTTCGTCAGCTACAATGAGCAGTTCTTC,CASSFVSYNEQFF